This T cell receptor beta chain derives from a study of blood T cells in healthy people across ages. Next came a second PCR, run for roughly 7 to 12 cycles, which used a sample-barcoded 5' primer along with a J-beta primer mix. MiXCR was run by TCRdb on the 5' RACE reads, yielding one entry per CDR3 protein. Here the sample spans roughly 1 million distinct CDR3 sequences, under 30% being singletons. This clonotype has more than one count but fewer than ten. Trimming pared 5 bases from V and 3 bases from J, leaving 20 bases between. Germline V gene sequence: CDR1 SGHRS, CDR2 YFSETQ. This CDR3 is 16 amino acids long. This sample also belongs to another study, concerning T cells of mothers and their children.

This chain links TRBV5-1 with TRBJ1-1; unclear D gene. What was sequenced was blood. This clonotype was sampled from a girl aged 2-15 years in good health. The CDR3 sequence: CASRAQYAGGDTEAFF. CDR3 DNA: TGCGCCAGCAGGGCACAGTATGCGGGTGGGGACACTGAAGCTTTCTTT.